Listed below are T cell receptor beta chains from one sample, sequenced in a study of control samples from healthy donors and cancer patients. TCRdb's copy holds only in-frame clones and misses some; the assay was immunoSEQ multiplex PCR. Among 150,000 to 200,000 clones listed, around 91% were seen once. What was sequenced was blood. Receptors originate from a woman aged 45-65 years in good health. Both conserved end residues are part of each CDR3.

J gene	V gene	CDR3 protein
TRBJ1-1	TRBV6-2/TRBV6-3	CASSYSRGLNTEAFF
TRBJ1-1	TRBV5-4	CASSSWGRLGTEAFF
TRBJ1-2	TRBV24-1	CATSDAGSYGYTF
TRBJ1-6	TRBV28	CASMRDNSPLHF
TRBJ2-3	TRBV6-5	CASSQNTGSTDTQYF
TRBJ2-3	TRBV18	CASSTGTGPSTDTQYF
TRBJ2-7	TRBV28	CASVTPGVLGYEQYF
TRBJ2-7	TRBV19	CASSMTSGGGYEQYF
TRBJ2-5	TRBV4-1	CASSSPSGGWETQYF
TRBJ2-7	TRBV6-1	CASSEVPSAGYEQYF
TRBJ2-5	TRBV28	CASRPTDRETQYF
TRBJ2-1	TRBV29-1	CSVETGDQFF
TRBJ1-5	TRBV7-9	CASSPRGGYQPQHF
TRBJ2-3	TRBV19	CASSEQGARSSGRTDTQYF
TRBJ1-1	TRBV28	CASSLTGLAGANTEAFF
TRBJ2-3	TRBV2	CASVTLDTQYF
TRBJ2-1	TRBV19	CASGAGQSSYNEQFF
TRBJ2-7	TRBV5-8	CASSRWQVQSYEQYF
TRBJ1-1	TRBV28	CASSWAGGTEAFF
TRBJ2-2	TRBV7-7	CASSLEWGLNTGELFF
TRBJ2-7	TRBV7-2	CASSLMVGTRGAYEQYF
TRBJ2-7	TRBV10-3	CAISGQGSSYEQYF
TRBJ2-3	TRBV10-3	CAISLTGPTDTQYF
TRBJ1-1	TRBV19	CASGTSLNTEAFF
TRBJ2-5	TRBV5-1	CASSLARSSGGQETQYF
TRBJ1-6	TRBV5-6	CASSLVADNSPLHF
TRBJ2-7	TRBV7-8	CASSPGAVSYEQYF
TRBJ1-2	TRBV27	CASSLSSMTGYGYTF
TRBJ2-3	TRBV9	CASSVSSDTQYF
TRBJ2-7	TRBV6-2/TRBV6-3	CASSYRLAAGVYEQYF
TRBJ1-5	TRBV10-3	CAISEGEERNQPQHF
TRBJ2-3	TRBV3-1/TRBV3-2	CASSPRGTASTDTQYF
TRBJ1-1	TRBV5-1	CASRMGGHTEAFF
TRBJ1-1	TRBV14	CASSQDVGRITEAFF
TRBJ2-2	TRBV11-3	CASSFRLRARTGSTGELFF
TRBJ2-7	TRBV5-5	CASSLEGLAAYEQYF
TRBJ2-5	TRBV5-6	CASSLTSGQETQYF
TRBJ2-1	TRBV6-4	CASSPGLAGQSSYNEQFF
TRBJ1-4	TRBV30	CAWSVVNEKLFF
TRBJ1-3	TRBV6-6	CASSGQGGGNTIYF
TRBJ2-2	TRBV14	CASSQYSGRATGELFF
TRBJ1-2	TRBV7-8	CASSLDIRNYGYTF
TRBJ1-1	TRBV19	CASSPKMNTEAFF